Sequencing of this T cell receptor (beta chain) was carried out in a study of shared clonotypes between healthy human individuals. This CDR3 spans 15 amino acids. Germline V CDR1 and CDR2: GTSNPN, SVGIG (reference sequence). V lost 2 bases to trimming and J lost 5 bases, with 16 bases between them. Cells designated naive CD8 were CD45RO-negative and were positively selected for CCR7, with terminally differentiated effector memory CD45RA+ cells excluded. Profiling relied on immunoSEQ multiplex PCR, and the TCRdb table lists in-frame clones only, not all of them. The data contain around 1,900,000 clones, roughly 95% of them seen just once; the ten biggest clones take up roughly 1.7%.

The source of this sequence is a man aged 18 to 29 in good health. Some clones in this sample may be carry-over from other donors' samples. Sequences were obtained from naive CD8+ T cells from PBMCs. V is TRBV30 and J is TRBJ2-1, with D possibly matching TRBD1 (6 bases). Written as DNA, the CDR3 is TGTGCCTGGAGTAGAATAGGGACACTTAACAATGAGCAGTTCTTC. Translating it yields CAWSRIGTLNNEQFF. Supplemented by reference TRBV30 and TRBJ2-1, the full variable domain reads SQTIHQWPATLVQPVGSPLSLECTVEGTSNPNLYWYRQAAGRGLQLLFYSVGIGQISSEVPQNLSASRPQDRQFILSSKKLLLSDSGFYLCAWSRIGTLNNEQFFGPGTRLTVL.